The T cell receptor beta chain described here comes from a study of human T cells and chemical hapten exposure. The study used a library that attached unique molecular identifiers to individual cDNA molecules. Each CDR3 protein is one row after TCRdb ran MiXCR on the RACE reads. The sample has roughly 380,000 distinct CDR3 sequences; around 6% are singletons. Time point of the sample: patch test 2, 6 weeks after DPC sensitization. As to treatment: therapeutic diphenylcyclopropenone sensitization with weekly scalp DPC. Germline CDR1 SGHTA, CDR2 FQGTGA. The V gene end was trimmed by 6 bases and the J gene end by 8 bases; junction bases not matched to a gene: 13. The CDR3 contains 16 residues.

The source was whole blood, collected in connection with sensitization to the hapten diphenylcyclopropenone (DPC). The TCR comes from a woman in her late teens or twenties with alopecia areata. Some clones in this sample may be carry-over from other donors' samples. The chain couples TRBV7-3 to TRBJ2-1; 10 nucleotides match TRBD2. The CDR3 DNA is TGTGCCAGCAGTCCAGGGGCTCTAGCGGGGGAGCATGAGCAGTTCTTC. As protein: CASSPGALAGEHEQFF.